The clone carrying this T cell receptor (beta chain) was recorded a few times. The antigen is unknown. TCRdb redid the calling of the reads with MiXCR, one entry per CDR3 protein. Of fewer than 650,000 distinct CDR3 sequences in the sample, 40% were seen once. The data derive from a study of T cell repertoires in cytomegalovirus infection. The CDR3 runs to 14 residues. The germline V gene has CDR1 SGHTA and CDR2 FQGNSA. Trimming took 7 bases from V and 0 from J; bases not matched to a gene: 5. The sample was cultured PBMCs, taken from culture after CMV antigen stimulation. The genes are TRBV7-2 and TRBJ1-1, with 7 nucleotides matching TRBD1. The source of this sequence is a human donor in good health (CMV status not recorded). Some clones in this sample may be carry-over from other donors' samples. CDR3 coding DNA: TGTGCCAGCACCCCGGGACAGATGAACACTGAAGCTTTCTTT. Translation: CASTPGQMNTEAFF. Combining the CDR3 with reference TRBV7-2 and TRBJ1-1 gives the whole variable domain GAGVSQSPSNKVTEKGKDVELRCDPISGHTALYWYRQSLGQGLEFLIYFQGNSAPDKSGLPSDRFSAERTGGSVSTLTIQRTQQEDSAVYLCASTPGQMNTEAFFGQGTRLTVV.